This T cell receptor beta chain stems from a study of blood T cells in healthy people across ages. Study-wide background: With template switching, about one barcoded beta molecule was captured per two T cells. The study's findings and limits: From one million sequenced T cells, diversity estimates were lower bounds. Per million T cells, TCR beta diversity dropped roughly linearly as age increased.

Per-sample yields of isolated PBMCs were at least 7 million. For the second PCR, which ran for roughly 6 to 11 cycles, a sample-barcoded 5' primer and a J-beta primer mix were used. TCRdb passed the 5' RACE reads through MiXCR, listing each CDR3 protein once. The table lists 1.8 million or so distinct CDR3 sequences, about two fifths of them singletons, with about 23% in the top ten. This clonotype has a single count. Its target is not known. One end of the junction does not line up with germline, which may come from a read error. The CDR3 contains 17 residues. The germline V gene encodes CDR1 SGHTA and CDR2 FQGTGA.

What was sequenced was blood. The receptor's source is a human donor in good health. The chain is built from TRBV7-3 and TRBJ2-6; 7 bases match TRBD2. CDR3 protein: CASSPAGRTSGANVLTF. CDR3 coding DNA: TGTGCTAGCAGCCCAGCCGGGAGGACCTCGGGGGCCAACGTCCTGACTTTC.